The present TCR beta chain was sequenced within a study of beta chain features in type 1 diabetes. Study-wide findings and caveats: When VDJ junctions were examined, type 1 diabetes patients showed fewer insertions and more deletions. Naive, central memory and Treg TCRB repertoires appeared more alike in patients than in healthy donors. The study found moderately but significantly shorter TCRB CDR3s in all four CD4+ subsets of Type 1 diabetes patients.

Sequenced material consisted of expressed TCRB transcripts (all of the isolated RNA was reverse transcribed). Repertoires were generated with immunoSEQ multiplex PCR, while TCRdb's copy carries only in-frame clones and drops some. The sample holds 150,000 to 200,000 clones, over 55% seen once. The CDR3 extends over 15 amino acids. The germline CDR1 and CDR2 sequences are SNHLY and FYNNEI. With 2 bases removed from V and 0 bases from J, the gap between germline ends came to 11 bases. Concerning this clone: Its specificity is unknown.

The receptor was derived from a man aged 30 to 39 with type 1 diabetes. What was sequenced was naive CD4+ T cells from blood. The chain joins TRBV2 to TRBJ2-7; weak D call: TRBD1 (6 bases). CDR3: CASSENRASSYEQYF. The CDR3 coding sequence is TGTGCCAGCAGTGAAAACAGGGCTAGCTCCTACGAGCAGTACTTC.